The present TCR beta chain was sequenced within a study of shared clonotypes between healthy human individuals (dated by TCRdb to about 2020). In terms of the full investigation: A few men and a couple of women, aged 18 to 49 years, made up the cohort. For each donor, three plates each were used for CD4 naive and CD4 memory, two plates were used for CD8 naive, and one plate was used for CD8 memory. Blood TCR repertoires of roughly five healthy adults were deeply sequenced to estimate repertoire size and the extent of clonotype sharing between individuals. To increase sequencing depth and limit assay-specific biases, TCR repertoire library preparation and sequencing were carried out by different laboratories using diverse techniques. Leukapheresis yielded between about 0.94 and 9 billion PBMCs per donor.

The donors were healthy, HIV-negative adults who had no recently reported acute infections or vaccinations. Only Caucasian adults living in Nashville, Tennessee, USA were represented among the donors. CD4+ T cells were enriched by magnetic negative selection, after which naive cells were positively selected on CD45RA and the negative fraction was taken as the memory subset. Blood was collected by leukapheresis, and PBMCs were isolated by Ficoll-Histopaque density gradient centrifugation and then cryopreserved in liquid nitrogen vapor phase. Analytical flow cytometry was used to check the purity and quantity of every magnetically sorted T cell population. Genomic DNA was isolated from each sorted fraction and quantified by UV absorbance on a Nanodrop 2000c. Points the paper makes about the study in general: Even with the large sequencing depth, rarefaction of the sorted-subset datasets indicated that sequencing was incomplete. Higher generation probabilities were observed for clonotypes shared by all four sorted-subset donors than for non-shared clonotypes. Naive subsets generally had larger estimated clonotype richness than memory subsets did. The genetic and exposure-history diversity represented was limited by the small number of donors. Pairwise subsampling indicated that sequencing depth was expected to affect the degree of clonotype sharing among donors. Approximately 5% of naive CD4, around 3.5% of naive CD8, about 2.5% of memory CD4, and 0.4% of memory CD8 clonotypes were shared across a handful of donors. Sampling was restricted to blood, and TCR repertoires in tissues likely differ from the TCR repertoires found in blood.

A remark on this clone: The antigen it binds to is not known. No base quality values were provided; no much bigger clone lies one nucleotide off.

Using the deep immunoSEQ assay, multiplex PCR amplified TCR CDR3 regions from genomic DNA. Extracted genomic DNA from each cell subset was distributed evenly across all wells of several immunoSEQ 96-well plates, and each plate was treated as a replicate. For sorted subsets, 200 to 250 ng of genomic DNA, equivalent to 30,000 or so T cell genomes, went into each replicate PCR. Purified libraries were measured with a Qubit 3.0 fluorometer, size-checked on a Bioanalyzer 2100, and measured again with the KAPA Library Quantification kit. Each immunoSEQ 96-well plate was sequenced on its own single-read 150-cycle Illumina NextSeq 550 flow cell. The original methods were these. Because the immunoSEQ output held only junctional sequences and lacked quality scores, the filtering could not match the filtering applied to full-length reads. Sequences were annotated with PyIR, a Python wrapper for IgBLAST v1.9, using IMGT germline references to assign V/J genes and CDR3. Reads were removed for weak V/J assignments (E-value above 1e-6), missing CDR3, stop codons, out-of-frame junctions, or ambiguous translated residues. V3J clonotypes were defined by identical inferred V gene, J gene, and CDR3 amino acid sequence. The percentage overlap between two repertoires was calculated by dividing the number of shared unique clonotypes by the size of the smaller repertoire. Repertoire richness was assessed with RTK rarefaction, the Chao1 estimator, and Recon v2.1 estimates of unobserved clonotypes. Generation probabilities were computed with OLGA for all TCRbeta clonotypes obtained by the gDNA method from a handful of donors. TCRdb's version of the immuneACCESS table is confined to in-frame rearrangements and falls short of the full clone set. An unresolved V gene accounts for under half of the shortfall where checked; the remainder is of unknown origin. The V and J calls and the clone size are those of that table, but D and trimming were determined from the DNA. Counted in this sample were roughly 1,000,000 clones; approximately 78% of them appeared once. The top ten constitute approximately 0.52% of the sample.

The clonotype originates from a man younger than 35 in good health. Some clones in this sample may be carry-over from other donors' samples. Sequenced: memory CD4+ T cells from PBMCs. Per the publication, the cell subset or site label means: CD45RA-negative fraction.

The CDR3 protein is CASSVLLAGAYEQYF. DNA sequence: TGTGCCAGCAGTGTCCTACTAGCGGGAGCCTACGAGCAGTACTTC. The chain is assembled from TRBV6-1 and TRBJ2-7; 11 bases in the middle match TRBD2. V is trimmed back by 4 bases and J by 2 bases, and the junction contains 4 bases that no gene match accounts for. According to the germline V gene, CDR1 reads MNHNS and CDR2 reads SASEGT. Taken from cysteine to phenylalanine, the CDR3 has 15 residues. The retained sequence is limited to the CDR3, 45 bases, with the frame set at the first base.